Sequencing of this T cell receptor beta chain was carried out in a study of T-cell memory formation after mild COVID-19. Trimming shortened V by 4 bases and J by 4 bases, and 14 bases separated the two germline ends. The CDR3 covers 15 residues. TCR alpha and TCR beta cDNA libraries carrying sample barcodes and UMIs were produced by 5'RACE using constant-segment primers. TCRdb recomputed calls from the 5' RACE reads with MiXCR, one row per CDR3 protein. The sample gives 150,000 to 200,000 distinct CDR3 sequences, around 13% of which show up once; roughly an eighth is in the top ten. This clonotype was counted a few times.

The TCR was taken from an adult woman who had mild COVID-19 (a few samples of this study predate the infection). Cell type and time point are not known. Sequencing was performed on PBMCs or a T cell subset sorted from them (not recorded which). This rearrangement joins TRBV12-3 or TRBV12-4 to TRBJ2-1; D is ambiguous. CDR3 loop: CASSSAEFGYNEQFF. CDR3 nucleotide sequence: TGTGCCAGCAGTTCTGCGGAGTTCGGGTACAATGAGCAGTTCTTC.